What follows are 27 T cell receptor beta chains derived from one specimen sequenced in a study of T cells expressing NK-cell markers. TCRdb reprocessed the 5' RACE reads; each CDR3 protein has one entry and no DNA is given. This table lists approximately 460,000 distinct CDR3 sequences. The material sequenced was blood T cells: a sorted CD56 or NKG2C T cell subset, CD4+ or CD8+ T cells, or bulk PBMC T cells (not recorded which). The receptors were sampled from a woman between 18 and 69 years old in good health.

The chain couples TRBV6-2 or TRBV6-3 to TRBJ2-1; TCRdb indicates TRBD2, and absent DNA this call remains unverified. CDR1 is MNHEY, CDR2 SVGEGT, per germline. CDR3 length: 21 amino acids. This CDR3 is CASSYPIPGLAEDYSYNEQFF.

The V and J genes are TRBV18 and TRBJ2-1; TCRdb's assignment of TRBD2 cannot be checked, as there is no DNA. The V gene's germline CDR1 is KGHSH and CDR2 LQKENI. The CDR3 sequence is 17 residues long. The CDR3 spells CASSQSGKLAVYNEQFF.

The rearrangement joins TRBV29-1 to TRBJ2-1; without DNA, the TCRdb call of TRBD1 cannot be checked. CDR1 and CDR2 from the germline V gene are SQVTM and ANQGSEA. This CDR3 spans 14 amino acids. The CDR3: CSVASLRGGNEQFF.

The chain combines TRBV7-9 with TRBJ2-3; TCRdb reports TRBD1, a call that lacks DNA to check it against. The CDR3 length is 17 residues. Germline V lookup: CDR1 SEHNR, CDR2 FQNEAQ (reference sequence). CDR3: CASSFNSGSPSTDTQYF.

The rearrangement joins TRBV7-2 to TRBJ2-5; no DNA is available, so the TRBD1 call from TCRdb remains unchecked. The germline V gene has CDR1 SGHTA and CDR2 FQGNSA. The CDR3 is 13 residues long. The CDR3 sequence: CASSLVQGETQYF.

This sequence joins TRBV5-1 and TRBJ2-2; TCRdb's D call of TRBD2 is untestable without DNA. In germline, CDR1 is SGHRS, CDR2 YFSETQ. CDR3 length equals 15 residues. The CDR3 region is CASSLTAGYTGELFF.

The gene calls are TRBV29-1 and TRBJ1-1; as DNA is missing, the TRBD1 call by TCRdb cannot be tested. Germline-derived CDR1 and CDR2 are SQVTM and ANQGSEA. The CDR3 has 13 amino acids. CDR3 sequence: CSVGDRLNTEAFF.

J is TRBJ2-3 and V is TRBV29-1; the D call from TCRdb, TRBD1, cannot be confirmed without DNA. The V gene's germline CDR1 is SQVTM and CDR2 ANQGSEA. The CDR3 has 13 residues. The CDR3: CSATPGSSDTQYF.

The chain links TRBV6-5 to TRBJ1-2. The germline V gene encodes CDR1 MNHEY and CDR2 SVGAGI. This CDR3 contains 14 residues. The CDR3 sequence: CASSYSRQAYGYTF.

The V call is TRBV7-6, the J call TRBJ2-7; TCRdb selects TRBD1, and the lack of DNA leaves this call unchecked. Germline V gene sequence: CDR1 SGHVS, CDR2 FNYEAQ. The CDR3 has 15 residues. The CDR3 protein is CASSLAPDGGYEQYF.

The chain uses TRBV20-1 and TRBJ1-4. CDR1 and CDR2 (germline): DFQATT, SNEGSKA (reference sequence). The CDR3 has 15 amino acids. This CDR3 reads CSARFEFATNEKLFF.

This chain uses TRBV15 with TRBJ2-1; TCRdb picks TRBD2, but there is no DNA to check that call. The length of the CDR3 is 13 residues. CDR1 is LNHNV and CDR2 is YYDKDF in the germline V gene (reference sequence). CDR3 in amino acids: CATSSDGLSGQFF.

The chain combines TRBV6-1 with TRBJ2-1; TCRdb lists TRBD1, though no DNA is available to test this call. The CDR3 extends over 14 amino acids. Germline values: CDR1 MNHNS, CDR2 SASEGT. The CDR3 sequence: CASCRDRGYGEQFF.

This rearrangement joins TRBV6-2 or TRBV6-3 to TRBJ2-4; checking the TCRdb D call of TRBD2 is not possible without DNA. Germline lookup yields CDR1 MNHEY and CDR2 SVGEGT. The CDR3 consists of 17 residues. The CDR3 reads CASSQLAGGVSKNIQYF.

The chain is built from TRBV20-1 and TRBJ2-1; TCRdb's assignment of TRBD2 cannot be checked, as there is no DNA. Germline CDR1 is DFQATT and CDR2 is SNEGSKA (reference sequence). This CDR3 region has 14 residues. The CDR3 sequence is CSAPQVEGSNEQFF.

CDR3 region: CASSSSGRASYNEQFF. The chain combines TRBV6-2 or TRBV6-3 with TRBJ2-1; TCRdb lists TRBD2, though no DNA is available to test this call. The germline V gene has CDR1 MNHEY and CDR2 SVGEGT. The CDR3 consists of 16 residues.

This chain uses TRBV29-1 with TRBJ2-1; TCRdb reports TRBD1, a call that lacks DNA to check it against. Germline-derived CDR1 and CDR2 are SQVTM and ANQGSEA. This CDR3 comprises 12 residues. The CDR3 sequence: CSVGDGYNEQFF.

CDR3 sequence: CSARFGVGTDTQYF. The chain joins TRBV20-1 to TRBJ2-3. The CDR3 contains 14 residues. The germline CDR1 and CDR2 sequences are DFQATT and SNEGSKA (reference sequence).

V gene TRBV18 combines with J gene TRBJ1-6. Germline-derived CDR1 and CDR2 are KGHSH and LQKENI. CDR3 length equals 14 residues. This CDR3 is CASSPADWGSPLHF.

This chain joins TRBV29-1 and TRBJ1-2. This CDR3 region has 13 residues. Per the germline V gene, CDR1 is SQVTM and CDR2 is ANQGSEA. This CDR3 is CSVEATETYGYTF.

J is TRBJ2-1 and V is TRBV24-1; TCRdb outputs TRBD1, but without DNA this stays unchecked. Germline V gives CDR1 KGHDR, CDR2 SFDVKD. The CDR3 runs 16 residues. This CDR3 is CATSDRGQGPYNEQFF.

This chain links TRBV4-3 with TRBJ2-3. This CDR3 region has 13 residues. The germline CDR1 and CDR2 sequences are LGHNA and YSLEER. The CDR3 sequence: CASSQERSDTQYF.

The chain combines TRBV10-3 with TRBJ2-7; the TCRdb D gene call, TRBD2, has no DNA to confirm it. In germline, CDR1 is ENHRY, CDR2 SYGVKD. The CDR3 has 14 residues. The CDR3 loop is CAITPSGSGYEQYF.

V is TRBV6-5 and J is TRBJ2-7. Germline CDR1 MNHEY, CDR2 SVGAGI. The CDR3 is 13 amino acids. CDR3 protein: CASSYSGHYEQYF.

V is TRBV12-3 or TRBV12-4 and J is TRBJ2-7; TCRdb outputs TRBD1, but without DNA this stays unchecked. The CDR3 has 16 amino acids. The CDR3 spells CASSSQGTERPYEQYF.

The chain uses TRBV28 and TRBJ2-5; the TRBD1 assignment by TCRdb is unverifiable without DNA. The CDR3 has 14 residues. Germline V gene lookup returns CDR1 MDHEN and CDR2 SYDVKM. CDR3: CASRGRGRQETQYF. The full variable domain, rest sourced from reference TRBV28 and TRBJ2-5, is DVKVTQSSRYLVKRTGEKVFLECVQDMDHENMFWYRQDPGLGLRLIYFSYDVKMKEKGDIPEGYSVSREKKERFSLILESASTNQTSMYLCASRGRGRQETQYFGPGTRLLVL.

The gene calls are TRBV9 and TRBJ1-3; TCRdb's assignment of TRBD1 cannot be checked, as there is no DNA. Germline CDR1 and CDR2: SGDLS and YYNGEE. This CDR3 comprises 16 residues. This chain's CDR3 is CASNRGHRAEGNTIYF.